The 8 T cell receptor beta chains in this list originate from one sample, sequenced in a study of blood T cell repertoires in COVID-19. The assay was immunoSEQ multiplex PCR, and TCRdb's table has in-frame clones only and misses some. Here the sample spans around 99,000 clones, more than 80% being singletons. The sample comprised peripheral blood. The receptors come from a human donor in a cohort sampled during active COVID-19.

This sequence joins TRBV5-6 and TRBJ1-4, with D maybe TRBD1 (6 bases). Per germline, CDR1 SGHDT and CDR2 YYEEEE. This CDR3 is 12 amino acids long. The V and J ends lost 2 bases and 16 bases respectively, with 15 bases between them. CDR3 coding DNA: TGTGCCAGCAGCTTCGGACAGCTCTTTCCGTTTTTT. Amino acid sequence: CASSFGQLFPFF.

This CDR3 is CAISESTDSADTQYF. For the CDR3, the DNA is TGTGCCATCAGTGAGTCGACCGACAGTGCAGATACGCAGTATTTT. The chain is built from TRBV10-3 and TRBJ2-3, with TRBD1 as a possible D gene (5 bases). Deletions cut 0 bases from V and 4 bases from J, with 11 bases between. This CDR3 has 15 amino acids. Germline V gene sequence: CDR1 ENHRY, CDR2 SYGVKD.

The J gene is TRBJ2-3, the V gene TRBV24-1, with 7 positions matching TRBD2. Germline lookup yields CDR1 KGHDR and CDR2 SFDVKD. With V trimmed by 3 bases and J by 4 bases, 3 bases remained unmatched. The CDR3 covers 14 residues. CDR3 DNA sequence: TGTGCCACCAGTGATACCGGGGGGTCAGATACGCAGTATTTT. Its protein is CATSDTGGSDTQYF.

This rearrangement joins TRBV11-3 to TRBJ2-7, with 10 positions matching TRBD1. Germline V gene data show CDR1 as SGHNT and CDR2 as YENEEA. There are 16 residues in the CDR3. V trimming: 1 base; J trimming: 5 bases; junction bases outside the gene matches: 8. The CDR3 is CASSLGAGTGVHEQYF. The CDR3 DNA reads TGTGCCAGCAGCTTAGGGGCCGGGACAGGGGTCCACGAGCAGTACTTC.

The chain has TRBV2 and TRBJ2-2; D ambiguous. The V gene's germline CDR1 is SNHLY and CDR2 FYNNEI. The V gene lost 5 bases and the J gene lost 6 bases, with 13 bases spanning the gap. CDR3 length: 14 amino acids. In DNA form, the CDR3 reads TGTGCCAGCAGTCAACTCGGTGGGCCCGGGGAGCTGTTTTTT. Its translation: CASSQLGGPGELFF.

This clone was counted between two and nine times. V is TRBV11-2 and J is TRBJ2-3, with D possibly TRBD1 on 6 matching bases. Trimming removed 5 bases from V and 4 bases from J, with 19 bases in between. The length of the CDR3 is 16 residues. Per the germline V gene, CDR1 is SGHAT and CDR2 is FQNNGV. This CDR3 is CASSRYGSAGADTQYF. CDR3 sequence (DNA): TGTGCCAGCAGCCGGTACGGTAGTGCAGGGGCAGATACGCAGTATTTT.

The rearrangement joins TRBV10-3 to TRBJ2-3; 14 positions agree with TRBD2. Germline-derived CDR1 and CDR2 are ENHRY and SYGVKD. The CDR3 is 16 residues long. The trim removed 4 bases at V and 1 base at J, leaving 1 base unmatched. In DNA form, the CDR3 reads TGTGCCATCAGTGGGGGACTAGCGGGGGGCACAGATACGCAGTATTTT. Residues: CAISGGLAGGTDTQYF.

The chain links TRBV28 to TRBJ2-1; D is unresolved. V lost 6 bases and J 5 bases, leaving 26 bases between the germline ends. CDR1 and CDR2 from the germline V gene are MDHEN and SYDVKM. The CDR3 is made up of 18 amino acids. The CDR3 sequence is CASRPKIGSSQKDNEQFF. For the CDR3, the DNA is TGTGCCAGCAGACCTAAAATCGGGTCCTCGCAAAAAGACAATGAGCAGTTCTTC.